Listed here are 27 T cell receptor beta chains from one sample, sequenced in a study of human T cells and chemical hapten exposure. TCRdb used MiXCR to reprocess the RACE reads, holding one entry per CDR3 protein. The sample holds 35,000 to 50,000 distinct CDR3 sequences, 3.5% to 4.5% seen once. Time point of the sample: healthy volunteer bleed at 2 weeks. The authors' total RNA extraction used unfractionated whole blood. The sample taken for sequencing was whole blood. Receptors were obtained from a female donor in good health. Some clones in this sample may be carry-over from other donors' samples.

CDR3 nucleotides: TGTGCCAGCAGTTCAGGGGTAGAGAACAATGAGCAGTTCTTC. Its protein product is CASSSGVENNEQFF. This chain connects TRBV6-4 to TRBJ2-1; TRBD1 is a possible D gene (6 bases). CDR3 length: 14 amino acids. Germline V gene data show CDR1 as MRHNA and CDR2 as SNTAGT. Trimming took 5 bases from V and 5 from J, leaving 13 bases between them.

This clonotype was recorded at least ten times. This CDR3 reads CSAPGLAGDHEQYF. As DNA, the CDR3 is TGCAGTGCCCCAGGACTAGCGGGGGATCACGAGCAGTACTTC. This chain connects TRBV20-1 to TRBJ2-7; 13 bases are a match to TRBD2. The ends lost 6 bases at V and 5 bases at J; junction bases unmatched: 7. This CDR3 region has 14 residues. CDR1 and CDR2 (germline): DFQATT, SNEGSKA (reference sequence).

This clonotype was counted many times. The CDR3 DNA is TGTGCCAGCACCCTCCCACCCGGCACTGAAGCTTTCTTT. It specifies CASTLPPGTEAFF. The chain carries TRBV28 and TRBJ1-1; no clear D gene. The CDR3 is made up of 13 amino acids. Germline V gene data show CDR1 as MDHEN and CDR2 as SYDVKM. The V end was cut by 7 bases, the J end by 4 bases, with 13 bases between.

The chain joins TRBV20-1 to TRBJ2-7; D possibly corresponds to TRBD2 (6 bases). V lost 3 bases to trimming and J lost 5 bases, with 14 bases between them. The CDR3 has 13 amino acids. The germline gives CDR1 DFQATT, CDR2 SNEGSKA (reference sequence). The CDR3 loop reads CSASHPGGDEQYF. CDR3 bases: TGCAGTGCTAGTCACCCCGGAGGGGACGAGCAGTACTTC.

This clonotype was seen repeatedly, ten times or more. This sequence joins TRBV7-6 and TRBJ1-1; D may be TRBD1 (6 bases). This CDR3 comprises 16 residues. Germline loops: CDR1 SGHVS, CDR2 FNYEAQ. Trimming left V 4 bases short and J 5 bases short, with 20 bases between. This CDR3 reads CASSSLLTGTGTEAFF. CDR3 sequence (DNA): TGTGCCAGCAGCTCACTCTTGACAGGTACGGGGACTGAAGCTTTCTTT.

This clonotype was detected ten times or more. V usage is TRBV7-9 and J usage is TRBJ1-2, with D tentatively TRBD1 (6 bases). This CDR3 spans 16 amino acids. Germline CDR1 reads SEHNR; CDR2 reads FQNEAQ (reference sequence). V shed 5 bases and J shed 0 bases, with 16 bases lying between them. CDR3 residues: CASSPGGTPANYGYTF. Written as DNA, the CDR3 is TGTGCCAGCAGCCCCGGCGGGACACCAGCTAACTATGGCTACACCTTC.

This clonotype was observed at least ten times. The chain has TRBV5-1 and TRBJ1-1; no clear D. V was shortened by 4 bases and J by 0 bases, with 16 bases between the two germline ends. This CDR3 is built from 16 residues. Germline V gene sequence: CDR1 SGHRS, CDR2 YFSETQ. In nucleotides, the CDR3 is TGCGCCAGCAGCCTAAGTCGGACGAATATGAACACTGAAGCTTTCTTT. The encoded protein is CASSLSRTNMNTEAFF.

In this sample, this clonotype turned up a few times. The chain has TRBV25-1 and TRBJ2-2; 9 nucleotides agree with TRBD1. The J segment lost 3 bases and the V segment lost 9 bases, leaving 5 bases of the junction unmatched. CDR1 is MGHDK and CDR2 is SYGVNS in the germline V gene. This CDR3 region has 14 residues. CDR3 nucleotide sequence: TGTGCCAGTTCGGGACAGGGTGACACCGGGGAGCTGTTTTTT. Protein sequence: CASSGQGDTGELFF.

This clonotype came up many times. The chain employs TRBV9 and TRBJ2-1; tentative D call: TRBD2 (5 bases). Germline V gene sequence: CDR1 SGDLS, CDR2 YYNGEE. This CDR3 is built from 15 residues. The ends were cut back, 5 bases at V and 0 bases at J, with 12 bases in the middle. CDR3 nucleotide sequence: TGTGCCAGCAGTTCAAGCGGTAGCTCCTACAATGAGCAGTTCTTC. This sequence encodes CASSSSGSSYNEQFF. Complete variable domain (other parts from reference TRBV9 and TRBJ2-1): DSGVTQTPKHLITATGQRVTLRCSPRSGDLSVYWYQQSLDQGLQFLIQYYNGEERAKGNILERFSAQQFPDLHSELNLSSLELGDSALYFCASSSSGSSYNEQFFGPGTRLTVL.

Many counts were recorded for this clonotype. V usage is TRBV9 and J usage is TRBJ1-6; D not certain. V dropped 0 bases and J dropped 2 bases, with 12 bases sitting between them. The CDR3 length is 17 residues. The V gene's germline CDR1 is SGDLS and CDR2 YYNGEE. As DNA, the CDR3 is TGTGCCAGCAGCGTAGTCTCTGGGGAACCCTATAATTCACCCCTCCACTTT. Translation: CASSVVSGEPYNSPLHF. The whole variable domain, remainder taken from reference TRBV9 and TRBJ1-6, is DSGVTQTPKHLITATGQRVTLRCSPRSGDLSVYWYQQSLDQGLQFLIQYYNGEERAKGNILERFSAQQFPDLHSELNLSSLELGDSALYFCASSVVSGEPYNSPLHFGNGTRLTVT.

This clonotype has only a few counts. The V gene is TRBV5-4, the J gene TRBJ1-3; a possible D gene is TRBD1 (5 bases). The germline CDR1 and CDR2 sequences are SGHNT and YYREEE (reference sequence). The CDR3 has 15 amino acids. V was clipped by 4 bases and J by 0 bases, with 11 bases between them. The CDR3: CASSGGHLSGNTIYF. The CDR3 DNA reads TGTGCCAGCAGCGGCGGACATCTCTCTGGAAACACCATATATTTT.

This chain joins TRBV5-1 and TRBJ2-6, with D perhaps matching TRBD1 (6 bases). In germline, CDR1 is SGHRS, CDR2 YFSETQ. The CDR3 length is 14 residues. Deletions cut 6 bases from V and 2 bases from J, with 9 bases between. CDR3 nucleotides: TGCGCCAGCACTCGGACAGCTGGGGCCAACGTCCTGACTTTC. Its translation is CASTRTAGANVLTF.

This clonotype appeared many times. This chain joins TRBV14 and TRBJ2-1, with D maybe TRBD2 (5 bases). The CDR3 length is 16 residues. CDR1 SGHDN and CDR2 FVKESK come from the germline V gene. Trimming shortened V by 0 bases and J by 6 bases, and 15 bases separated the two germline ends. The CDR3 spells CASSQEKRRPPNEQFF. CDR3 sequence (DNA): TGTGCCAGCAGCCAAGAGAAGCGGCGCCCCCCCAATGAGCAGTTCTTC.

Ten or more counts support this clonotype. This chain connects TRBV6-1 to TRBJ2-7; the D gene could be TRBD1 or TRBD2 (5 bases each). Trimming left V 3 bases short and J 4 bases short, with 13 bases between. This CDR3 has 14 residues. CDR1 is MNHNS and CDR2 is SASEGT in the germline V gene. CDR3 amino acids: CASSEVSWGYEQYF. As DNA, the CDR3 is TGTGCCAGCAGTGAGGTTTCCTGGGGGTACGAGCAGTACTTC.

This clonotype appeared many times. The chain recombines TRBV12-3 or TRBV12-4 with TRBJ1-2; D not certain. V shed 4 bases and J shed 4 bases, with 13 bases lying between them. This CDR3 is 14 amino acids long. DNA for the CDR3: TGTGCCAGCAGTTATCGTCAGACGATCTATGGCTACACCTTC. This sequence encodes CASSYRQTIYGYTF.

Ten or more counts support this clonotype. The chain combines TRBV12-3 or TRBV12-4 with TRBJ2-3, with TRBD2 matching over 11 bases. The CDR3 consists of 14 residues. V lost 7 bases to trimming and J lost 1 base; unmatched junction nucleotides: 1. The CDR3 DNA is TGTGCCAGCACGACTAGCGGGGGCACAGATACGCAGTATTTT. This sequence encodes CASTTSGGTDTQYF.

There are many counts of this clonotype. Here the CDR3 reads CASSSILNRERSSEQFF. In DNA, the CDR3 is TGTGCCAGCAGCTCCATACTCAACAGGGAACGGAGTAGTGAGCAGTTCTTC. The rearrangement uses TRBV7-9 and TRBJ2-1; possibly TRBD1 for D (6 bases). Germline-derived CDR1 and CDR2 are SEHNR and FQNEAQ (reference sequence). Trimming removed 4 bases from V and 9 bases from J, with 25 bases in between. The CDR3 spans 17 residues.

The genes are TRBV5-1 and TRBJ2-3; 9 bases match TRBD2. From germline, CDR1 is SGHRS and CDR2 YFSETQ. V shed 0 bases and J 4 bases; nucleotides not matched to a gene: 3. The CDR3 totals 15 residues. This CDR3 reads CASSLDGLASDTQYF. The CDR3 nucleotides are TGCGCCAGCAGCTTGGATGGACTAGCGTCAGATACGCAGTATTTT.

The sample holds many counts of this clonotype. The chain is built from TRBV21-1 and TRBJ1-6; TRBD1 is taken as the D call from the table, unchecked against the DNA. TRBV21-1 is listed as a pseudogene. The CDR3 covers 14 residues. In nucleotides, the CDR3 is TGTGCCAGGGGGGGGGGCGTAATATATTCACCCCTCCACTTT. Translation gives CARGGGVIYSPLHF.

This clonotype was observed many times. The chain uses TRBV29-1 and TRBJ1-1, with D possibly matching TRBD1 (5 bases). CDR1 and CDR2 (germline): SQVTM, ANQGSEA. This CDR3 contains 14 residues. CDR3 DNA sequence: TGCACCGCTACGGCAGGGTTGATGAACACTGAAGCTTTCTTT. Translated: CTATAGLMNTEAFF.

This clonotype showed up many times. The chain joins TRBV20-1 to TRBJ2-3, with D perhaps TRBD2 (7 bases). This CDR3 is built from 15 residues. V was pared by 5 bases and J by 4 bases, with 19 bases between. The germline V gene has CDR1 DFQATT and CDR2 SNEGSKA (reference sequence). The CDR3 bases are TGCAGTGCTCCCTATGGGGGGGGCCCCGCAGATACGCAGTATTTT. It specifies CSAPYGGGPADTQYF.

In this sample, this clonotype turned up a few times. The chain recombines TRBV7-2 with TRBJ2-7; unclear D gene. This CDR3 contains 15 residues. The germline V and J ends were trimmed by 5 bases and 1 base, with 15 bases remaining between them. CDR1 SGHTA and CDR2 FQGNSA come from the germline V gene. The CDR3 nucleotides are TGTGCCAGCAGCCCCCCCCGAGCAGAGTCCTACGAGCAGTACTTC. Protein sequence: CASSPPRAESYEQYF.

The V gene is TRBV3-1, the J gene TRBJ2-4; D remains unclear. V gave up 1 base and J gave up 3 bases, with 1 base separating them. The CDR3 loop spans 12 amino acids. From germline, CDR1 is LGHDT and CDR2 YNNKEL (reference sequence). CDR3 loop: CASSQVKNIQYF. The DNA of the CDR3 is TGTGCCAGCAGCCAAGTCAAAAACATTCAGTACTTC.

This clonotype occurred many times. The chain couples TRBV12-3 or TRBV12-4 to TRBJ2-3; D gene unclear. V lost 4 bases and J lost 2, with 10 bases in between. CDR3 length equals 14 residues. CDR3 residues: CASSSAGNTDTQYF. The CDR3 region has the DNA TGTGCCAGCAGTTCGGCAGGTAACACAGATACGCAGTATTTT.

In its sample, this clonotype was seen a few times. The V call is TRBV3-2, the J call TRBJ2-7; the table assigns TRBD2, which was not confirmed against the DNA. TRBV3-2 is reported as a pseudogene. The CDR3 totals 16 residues. The CDR3 spells CASSSPQRGFSYEQYF. The CDR3 coding sequence is TGTGCCAGCAGCAGTCCCCAGCGGGGATTCTCCTACGAGCAGTACTTC.

This clonotype turned up a few times. This chain links TRBV9 with TRBJ1-2, with D unclear. V gave up 3 bases and J gave up 1 base, with 4 bases separating them. Germline-derived CDR1 and CDR2 are SGDLS and YYNGEE. The CDR3 is made up of 12 amino acids. The CDR3 spells CASSGNNYGYTF. As DNA, the CDR3 is TGTGCCAGCAGCGGAAATAACTATGGCTACACCTTC. Combining the CDR3 with reference TRBV9 and TRBJ1-2 gives the whole variable domain DSGVTQTPKHLITATGQRVTLRCSPRSGDLSVYWYQQSLDQGLQFLIQYYNGEERAKGNILERFSAQQFPDLHSELNLSSLELGDSALYFCASSGNNYGYTFGSGTRLTVV.

Points on this clonotype: A much larger clone lies a single base off, so this may be a read error. This rearrangement joins TRBV7-9 to TRBJ2-3; D gene ambiguous. CDR3 length: 12 residues. From germline, CDR1 is SEHNR and CDR2 FQNEAQ (reference sequence). CDR3 DNA: TGTGTCAGCAGCTACAGCACAGATACGCAGTATTTT. Amino acids: CVSSYSTDTQYF. Variable domain in full (rest from reference TRBV7-9 and TRBJ2-3): DTGVSQNPRHKITKRGQNVTFRCDPISEHNRLYWYRQTLGQGPEFLTYFQNEAQLEKSRLLSDRFSAERPKGSFSTLEIQRTEQGDSAMYLCVSSYSTDTQYFGPGTRLTVL.